A selection of T cell receptor beta chains follows, all from one sample in a study of early T cells in non-severe SARS-CoV-2 infection. TCRdb re-called the 5' RACE reads through MiXCR, storing one row per CDR3 protein. The table shows 65,000 to 90,000 distinct CDR3 sequences, with about 12% occurring only once. The sequenced sample was whole blood. These receptors were taken from an adult who was a healthcare worker with PCR-confirmed SARS-CoV-2 infection or an uninfected control (not recorded which). Each CDR3 is given with its conserved first and last residue. The D gene is left open where the match is weak. Part of the rows lack a size; the others show once, few, many or a class for expanded clones.

abundance | j_gene | d_gene | v_gene | CDR3nt | CDR3aa
many | TRBJ1-4 | - | TRBV7-9 | TGTGCCAGCAGCTTCCCATCCATTGCAACTAATGAAAAACTGTTTTTT | CASSFPSIATNEKLFF
many | TRBJ1-6 | - | TRBV14 | TGTGCCAGCAGCCAAGACAGGGCTCGCTCACCCCTCCACTTT | CASSQDRARSPLHF
few | TRBJ2-5 | - | TRBV5-1 | TGCGCCAGCAGCTTGGAGGGGCAGGGTCGGTGGGAGACCCAGTACTTC | CASSLEGQGRWETQYF
many | TRBJ2-2 | - | TRBV5-1 | TGCGCCAGCAGCGGGGGTTCGAGTCATAACACCGGGGAGCTGTTTTTT | CASSGGSSHNTGELFF
few | TRBJ2-5 | - | TRBV7-2 | TGTGCCAGCAGCTTAAAGGGCGAGGGAGAGACCCAGTACTTC | CASSLKGEGETQYF
few | TRBJ1-1 | - | TRBV4-1 | TGCGCCAGCAGCCAAGATTTCGGCGGGCATGCTTTCTTT | CASSQDFGGHAFF
many | TRBJ2-2 | - | TRBV7-2 | TGTGCCAGCAGCTTAATCAGGGCCGGGGAGCTGTTTTTT | CASSLIRAGELFF
- | TRBJ2-5 | TRBD2 | TRBV5-1 | TGCGCCAGCAGCTTTACTAGCGGGGGATGGGAGACCCAGTACTTC | CASSFTSGGWETQYF
many | TRBJ2-2 | - | TRBV7-2 | TGTGCCAGCAGCTTGGAGCCAGCCGGGGAGCTGTTTTTT | CASSLEPAGELFF
- | TRBJ2-5 | - | TRBV18 | TGTGCCAGCTCACCGGGGTTTTCAGAGACCCAGTACTTC | CASSPGFSETQYF
many | TRBJ2-5 | - | TRBV18 | TGTGCCAGCTCACCCGGGTCGCGGGGAGAGACCCAGTACTTC | CASSPGSRGETQYF
- | TRBJ2-3 | - | TRBV27 | TGTGCCAGCACCCCCTGGGGCAGCAGCACAGATACGCAGTATTTT | CASTPWGSSTDTQYF
- | TRBJ2-4 | - | TRBV28 | TGTGCCAGCAGCCCTGCCGACTTAAAAAACATTCAGTACTTC | CASSPADLKNIQYF
- | TRBJ2-5 | - | TRBV5-1 | TGCGCCAGCAGGTTCAACAGGGAAGAGACCCAGTACTTC | CASRFNREETQYF
few | TRBJ1-2 | - | TRBV4-1 | TGCGCCAGCAGCCAAGATTTCCCGCGCCAGATCTATGGCTACACCTTC | CASSQDFPRQIYGYTF
- | TRBJ1-1 | - | TRBV3-1 | TGTGCCAGCAGCCCTTCTAAGGCGGGGACTGAAGCTTTCTTT | CASSPSKAGTEAFF
many | TRBJ1-4 | - | TRBV7-9 | TGTGCCAGCAGCTTACGTGGGTATAATGAAAAACTGTTTTTT | CASSLRGYNEKLFF
many | TRBJ2-1 | - | TRBV24-1 | TGTGCCACCAGTGATCCCCCGCGGGGATACAATGAGCAGTTCTTC | CATSDPPRGYNEQFF
- | TRBJ2-3 | - | TRBV14 | TGTGCCAGCAGCCAAAGCGATACGCAGTATTTT | CASSQSDTQYF
few | TRBJ2-3 | - | TRBV10-1 | TGCGCCAGCAGTGAAGGGGTTGGGGGGCCTCCCGGCACAGATACGCAGTATTTT | CASSEGVGGPPGTDTQYF
- | TRBJ2-1 | - | TRBV7-9 | TGTGCCAGCAGCTTATTGCGGAGAGATGAGCAGTTCTTC | CASSLLRRDEQFF
- | TRBJ2-3 | - | TRBV7-2 | TGTGCCAGCAGCATAGGACCGTTTCGTACAGATACGCAGTATTTT | CASSIGPFRTDTQYF
few | TRBJ2-1 | - | TRBV18 | TGTGCCAGCTCACCTTACGACAGGAGCTCCTACAATGAGCAGTTCTTC | CASSPYDRSSYNEQFF
- | TRBJ2-1 | TRBD1 | TRBV19 | TGTGCCAGTAGTTTGCCGGGACAGAACAATGAGCAGTTCTTC | CASSLPGQNNEQFF
once | TRBJ2-3 | - | TRBV29-1 | TGCAGCGTTCTACGTTCCACAGATACGCAGTATTTT | CSVLRSTDTQYF
many | TRBJ1-6 | - | TRBV6-5 | TGTGCCAGCAGTTACACCGGGTTTCACGGAGCCTCCTATAATTCACCCCTCCACTTT | CASSYTGFHGASYNSPLHF
- | TRBJ2-2 | - | TRBV12-3/TRBV12-4 | TGTGCCAGCAGTTTCTTAAGCGGCCCGAACACCGGGGAGCTGTTTTTT | CASSFLSGPNTGELFF
- | TRBJ2-2 | - | TRBV5-1 | TGCGCCAGCAGCCCGAGACAGGTCGGGGAGCTGTTTTTT | CASSPRQVGELFF
- | TRBJ2-7 | TRBD2 | TRBV11-2 | TGTGCCAGCAGAAAGACTAGCGGGGAATACGAGCAGTACTTC | CASRKTSGEYEQYF
many | TRBJ1-1 | TRBD1 | TRBV6-1 | TGTGCCAGCAGTGTCCGACAGGGAAGGGTCACTGAAGCTTTCTTT | CASSVRQGRVTEAFF
- | TRBJ2-5 | - | TRBV18 | TGTGCCAGCTCACAAAACAGAAAACAAGAGACCCAGTACTTC | CASSQNRKQETQYF
many | TRBJ2-5 | TRBD2 | TRBV2 | TGTGCCAGTCTCGACGGGGGGAAAGAGACCCAGTACTTC | CASLDGGKETQYF
- | TRBJ2-1 | TRBD1 | TRBV29-1 | TGCAGCGTAAGACCCGGGACAGGGGTGTATGAGCAGTTCTTC | CSVRPGTGVYEQFF
few | TRBJ1-5 | TRBD1 | TRBV2 | TGTGCCAGCAGTGAATTCGGGACAGGGTATCGTGGTAGCAATCAGCCCCAGCATTTT | CASSEFGTGYRGSNQPQHF
few | TRBJ1-1 | TRBD1 | TRBV7-2 | TGTGCCAGCAGCTTAGCTATTTGGAGGGGGCGTCTGAACACTGAAGCTTTCTTT | CASSLAIWRGRLNTEAFF
- | TRBJ2-7 | - | TRBV25-1 | TGTGCCAGCAGTGATGCCGGGACACCGGCAGGGAACGAGCAGTACTTC | CASSDAGTPAGNEQYF
many | TRBJ2-1 | - | TRBV7-9 | TGTGCCAGCAGCTTTCCCAGGGGAAATGAGCAGTTCTTC | CASSFPRGNEQFF
few | TRBJ1-2 | TRBD1 | TRBV20-1 | TGCAGCCCCGAGACAGGGCAAGTGGGTAATGGCTACACCTTC | CSPETGQVGNGYTF
few | TRBJ1-1 | TRBD1 | TRBV3-1 | TGTGCCAGCAGGCAAGGAAGGCCGAGCAGGGGGCCCACTGAAGCTTTCTTT | CASRQGRPSRGPTEAFF
- | TRBJ1-1 | - | TRBV29-1 | TGCAGCGCCGCCCCACACAGAGGGGCCACTGAAGCTTTCTTT | CSAAPHRGATEAFF
few | TRBJ2-3 | TRBD2 | TRBV20-1 | TGCAGTGCCCTAGAGACTAGCGGTACGAGAGGAACAGATACGCAGTATTTT | CSALETSGTRGTDTQYF
few | TRBJ1-5 | - | TRBV6-2/TRBV6-3 | TGTGCCAGCAGTTTGGTAGGGGCATATAGCAATCAGCCCCAGCATTTT | CASSLVGAYSNQPQHF
few | TRBJ2-1 | TRBD1 | TRBV18 | TGTGCCAGCTCAGGGGACAGGAACAATGAGCAGTTCTTC | CASSGDRNNEQFF
- | TRBJ2-5 | - | TRBV9 | TGTGCCAGCAGCGTAGCTACATATTCGGAGACCCAGTACTTC | CASSVATYSETQYF
many | TRBJ2-7 | - | TRBV6-1 | TGTGCCAGCAGCCCAGGGCAGGCCAGGACCTACGAGCAGTACTTC | CASSPGQARTYEQYF
many | TRBJ2-1 | TRBD2 | TRBV11-2 | TGTGCCAGCAGTCGGCCTGGCGGGAGGGCAAACGAGCAGTTCTTC | CASSRPGGRANEQFF
few | TRBJ2-7 | TRBD1 | TRBV29-1 | TGCAGCGTTGAGGGACAGGGGGGTTACGAGCAGTACTTC | CSVEGQGGYEQYF
many | TRBJ2-6 | TRBD1 | TRBV20-1 | TGCAGTGCTAGAAGCCAGGGGGTCTCTGGGGCCAACGTCCTGACTTTC | CSARSQGVSGANVLTF
few | TRBJ2-3 | - | TRBV9 | TGTGCCAGCAGCGTACGGCACGGAGCAGATACGCAGTATTTT | CASSVRHGADTQYF
many | TRBJ1-5 | - | TRBV7-2 | TGTGCCAGCACTTTCCCCGGCAATCAGCCCCAGCATTTT | CASTFPGNQPQHF
- | TRBJ1-1 | TRBD1 | TRBV29-1 | TGCAGCGTGACAGGGTATGAAGCTTTCTTT | CSVTGYEAFF
many | TRBJ1-4 | - | TRBV6-6 | TGTGCCAGCAGTTACGGTGGCGGGGGGCGCGAGGAAAAACTGTTTTTT | CASSYGGGGREEKLFF
many | TRBJ2-1 | - | TRBV7-8 | TGTGCCAGCAGCTTAGATCTAGGGGATGAGCAGTTCTTC | CASSLDLGDEQFF
few | TRBJ1-1 | TRBD1 | TRBV12-3/TRBV12-4 | TGTGCCAGCAGACTTTGGACAGGGGGCACTGAAGCTTTCTTT | CASRLWTGGTEAFF
few | TRBJ2-3 | - | TRBV29-1 | TGCAGCGTTCCACGGCACGGAGATACGCAGTATTTT | CSVPRHGDTQYF